This TCR beta chain was retrieved from a study of siplizumab effects on memory and regulatory T cells. TCRdb's table, derived via immunoSEQ multiplex PCR, lists solely in-frame clones and lacks some. The sample gives 50,000 to 75,000 clones, 90% to 97% of which show up once; about 0.1% is in the top ten. This clone was seen just once. Its target is unknown. Study-wide findings and caveats: Alloreactive sequences whose origin lay in unstimulated CD4+ memory cells were significantly reduced by siplizumab.

Germline V gene sequence: CDR1 SQVTM, CDR2 ANQGSEA. There are 14 residues in the CDR3. Trimming shortened V by 3 bases and J by 0 bases, and 11 bases separated the two germline ends. The J gene is TRBJ1-1, the V gene TRBV29-1; D unclear. This sequence originates from a human donor in good health. The sample was naive CD8+ T cells sorted from blood. The CDR3 is CSVDGVPLNTEAFF. The CDR3 DNA sequence: TGCAGCGTTGATGGGGTTCCCCTGAACACTGAAGCTTTCTTT.